The next 18 T cell receptor beta chains were all read from a single sample in a study of early T cells in non-severe SARS-CoV-2 infection. TCRdb processed the 5' RACE reads anew with MiXCR; each CDR3 protein has one entry. The data show roughly 63,000 distinct CDR3 sequences, roughly an eighth seen once. Sequenced material: whole blood. Receptors were obtained from an adult who was a healthcare worker with PCR-confirmed SARS-CoV-2 infection or an uninfected control (not recorded which).

With regard to this clonotype: Being one base from a much bigger clone, this may be a read error. The genes are TRBV18 and TRBJ1-1, with D unclear. Trimming took 4 bases from V and 5 from J, leaving 11 bases between them. The CDR3 spans 13 residues. Germline CDR1 KGHSH, CDR2 LQKENI. CDR3 in DNA: TGTGCCAGCTCACTGAGACCCGAGACTGAAGCTTTCTTT. As protein: CASSLRPETEAFF.

The table lists this clonotype with many counts. The chain joins TRBV7-2 to TRBJ1-1; D is uncertain. Trimming cost V 3 bases and J 5 bases, with 16 bases left between them. The germline V gene has CDR1 SGHTA and CDR2 FQGNSA. The CDR3 is made up of 15 amino acids. The CDR3 region is CASSFSASARTEAFF. CDR3 DNA sequence: TGTGCCAGCAGCTTTAGCGCCTCGGCGAGGACTGAAGCTTTCTTT.

The chain recombines TRBV27 with TRBJ2-7; 7 nucleotides agree with TRBD2. This CDR3 comprises 14 residues. Germline V CDR1 and CDR2: MNHEY, SMNVEV (reference sequence). Trimming took 2 bases from V and 4 from J; bases not matched to a gene: 5. The CDR3: CASSLRGDAYEQYF. CDR3 DNA: TGTGCCAGCAGTTTACGGGGGGACGCTTACGAGCAGTACTTC.

This clonotype showed up just a few times. The rearrangement links TRBV24-1 to TRBJ2-2, with 14 bases identical to TRBD2. J was trimmed by 6 bases and V by 2 bases; bases with no gene match: 1. Germline CDR1 and CDR2: KGHDR and SFDVKD. The CDR3 totals 16 residues. CDR3 DNA: TGTGCCACCAGTGATTCGGGACTAGCGGGAGCCGGGGAGCTGTTTTTT. This encodes CATSDSGLAGAGELFF.

V gene TRBV20-1 combines with J gene TRBJ2-2, with 7 bases lining up with TRBD1. Germline loops: CDR1 DFQATT, CDR2 SNEGSKA (reference sequence). After removal of 5 bases from V and 0 bases from J, the junction contained 3 bases not matched to a gene. The CDR3 spans 14 residues. DNA of the CDR3: TGCAGTGCTTACAGGGGTGCGAACACCGGGGAGCTGTTTTTT. Its translation: CSAYRGANTGELFF.

This clonotype was recorded many times. V gene TRBV6-5 combines with J gene TRBJ1-1, with D perhaps matching TRBD1 (6 bases). There are 14 residues in the CDR3. Per the germline V gene, CDR1 is MNHEY and CDR2 is SVGAGI. V was trimmed by 4 bases and J by 6 bases, leaving 15 bases between them. In DNA, the CDR3 is TGTGCCAGCAGTTCAATCCCCGCAGGGGCTGAAGCTTTCTTT. Residues: CASSSIPAGAEAFF.

In this sample, this clonotype turned up a few times. The chain joins TRBV28 to TRBJ1-1, with a tentative D call TRBD1 (5 bases). V was cut by 6 bases and J by 4 bases, with 12 bases left in between. The CDR3 contains 13 residues. Germline CDR1 MDHEN, CDR2 SYDVKM. Written as DNA, the CDR3 is TGTGCCAGCAGGGGGCAGATGATCACTGAAGCTTTCTTT. Translation: CASRGQMITEAFF.

The V and J genes are TRBV29-1 and TRBJ2-6; tentatively, D is TRBD2 (5 bases). This CDR3 region has 15 residues. Germline V lookup: CDR1 SQVTM, CDR2 ANQGSEA. V lost 3 bases, J lost 0 bases, and 9 bases lay in between. The CDR3 coding sequence is TGCAGCGTTGACGGGGTTCCCTCTGGGGCCAACGTCCTGACTTTC. This translates into CSVDGVPSGANVLTF.

This clonotype occurred many times. The missing conserved phenylalanine or tryptophan at the end of this CDR3 makes a read error likely. The chain is built from TRBV29-1 and TRBJ2-1; 14 bases are a match to TRBD2. Trimming took 5 bases from V and 10 from J; bases not matched to a gene: 4. Germline V gene sequence: CDR1 SQVTM, CDR2 ANQGSEA. This CDR3 is 13 amino acids long. CDR3 coding DNA: TGCAGCGTTTGGGGACTAGCGGGAGACGAGCAGTTCGTC. Residues: CSVWGLAGDEQFV.

The chain employs TRBV6-2 or TRBV6-3 and TRBJ1-1; D is unclear. CDR1 and CDR2 (germline): MNHEY, SVGEGT. Trimming removed 6 bases from V and 10 bases from J, with 12 bases in between. This CDR3 is 11 amino acids long. In nucleotides, the CDR3 is TGTGCCAGCAGAGATCGGGATTTAGCTTTCTTT. It encodes CASRDRDLAFF.

This clonotype appeared many times. This sequence joins TRBV28 and TRBJ1-6, with 8 bases lining up with TRBD1. This CDR3 has 14 amino acids. Trimming at V came to 6 bases and at J to 7 bases, leaving 5 bases not matched to a gene. Germline V gene sequence: CDR1 MDHEN, CDR2 SYDVKM. The CDR3 reads CASRIQGGNSPLHF. The CDR3 DNA reads as TGTGCCAGCAGGATACAGGGGGGGAATTCACCCCTCCACTTT.

This clonotype was recorded at least ten times. This chain links TRBV27 with TRBJ2-7; 7 nucleotides line up with TRBD2. The germline gives CDR1 MNHEY, CDR2 SMNVEV (reference sequence). The CDR3 is 13 residues long. V was clipped by 3 bases and J by 6 bases; unmatched bases: 5. The CDR3 nucleotides read TGTGCCAGCAGTTTCGGCGGGAGTTCCGAGCAGTACTTC. It encodes CASSFGGSSEQYF.

J is TRBJ2-1 and V is TRBV20-1; D is undetermined. The CDR3 has 15 amino acids. Trimming removed 2 bases from V and 1 base from J, with 12 bases in between. Germline assignment: CDR1 DFQATT and CDR2 SNEGSKA (reference sequence). The CDR3 spells CSARTVSLSYNEQFF. The CDR3 DNA is TGCAGTGCTAGAACGGTGTCTCTGTCCTACAATGAGCAGTTCTTC.

A few counts support this clonotype. V usage is TRBV28 and J usage is TRBJ1-1; D gene ambiguous. In germline, CDR1 is MDHEN, CDR2 SYDVKM. Trimming removed 7 bases from V and 1 base from J, with 7 bases in between. The CDR3 extends over 12 amino acids. CDR3 residues: CASKRSNTEAFF. The CDR3 DNA follows: TGTGCCAGCAAGCGGTCGAACACTGAAGCTTTCTTT.

This clonotype was detected many times. The chain links TRBV7-2 to TRBJ2-2; the D is unclear. The CDR3 has 13 amino acids. The V gene lost 5 bases and the J gene lost 6 bases, with 10 bases spanning the gap. The germline CDR1 and CDR2 sequences are SGHTA and FQGNSA. CDR3 in amino acids: CASSPGRAGELFF. The CDR3 bases are TGTGCCAGCAGCCCCGGGCGCGCCGGGGAGCTGTTTTTT.

The chain couples TRBV5-4 to TRBJ1-2, with D unclear. V gave up 2 bases and J gave up 7 bases, with 15 bases separating them. The V gene's germline CDR1 is SGHNT and CDR2 YYREEE (reference sequence). This CDR3 has 14 amino acids. CDR3: CASSFGRRLSGYTF. In DNA, the CDR3 is TGTGCCAGCAGCTTTGGGAGAAGGCTCTCTGGCTACACCTTC.

This chain uses TRBV28 with TRBJ1-2; 7 bases are a match to TRBD1. CDR3 length: 13 residues. Germline lookup yields CDR1 MDHEN and CDR2 SYDVKM. V lost 7 bases to trimming and J lost 8 bases; unmatched junction nucleotides: 10. The CDR3 DNA follows: TGTGCCAGCACCCGGCGGACAGGCTGGGGCTACACCTTC. Encoded protein: CASTRRTGWGYTF.

V and J are TRBV11-3 and TRBJ1-1, with unresolved D. The germline V gene encodes CDR1 SGHNT and CDR2 YENEEA. The CDR3 loop spans 14 amino acids. V was shortened by 4 bases and J by 1 base, with 10 bases between the two germline ends. CDR3 in amino acids: CASSSSRRNTEAFF. DNA for the CDR3: TGTGCCAGCAGCTCCTCTAGGCGGAACACTGAAGCTTTCTTT.